This T cell receptor (beta chain) was recorded in a study of blood T cell repertoires in COVID-19. For the study at large: COVID-19 samples from acute and convalescent phases originated in the United States, Italy and Spain. Nucleic acid was either cDNA or gDNA, and it came from T cells, B-cell-depleted T cells, or PBMCs.

The CDR3 has 13 amino acids. Germline assignment: CDR1 LGHNA and CDR2 YNFKEQ. V was shortened by 3 bases and J by 3 bases, with 8 bases between the two germline ends. The repertoire was sequenced with immunoSEQ multiplex PCR; TCRdb's copy has only in-frame clones and lacks some. The table shows approximately 240,000 clones, with 65% to 85% occurring only once. The source of this sequence is a human donor in a cohort sampled during active COVID-19. The rearrangement uses TRBV4-2 and TRBJ2-5; no clear D. Material for sequencing was peripheral blood. CDR3 protein: CASSQSDKETQYF. The CDR3 DNA follows: TGTGCCAGCAGCCAGAGCGATAAAGAGACCCAGTACTTC.